The text below deals with one TCR beta chain. This entry comes from a study of blood T cell repertoires in COVID-19. Germline V gene lookup returns CDR1 SGHVS and CDR2 FQNEAQ. The CDR3 totals 17 residues. The J segment lost 3 bases and the V segment lost 4 bases, leaving 4 bases of the junction unmatched. Libraries were prepared by immunoSEQ multiplex PCR; TCRdb keeps only in-frame clonotypes and omits some of them. This sample carries fewer than 200,000 clones, 85% to 95% of them seen once, and the ten largest clones take over 3.5%. The genes are TRBV7-8 and TRBJ2-1; 15 positions match TRBD2. The sequence came from a woman aged 50 to 60 with acute or convalescent COVID-19. The sample taken for sequencing was peripheral blood. Here the CDR3 DNA reads TGTGCCAGCAGCTCGGGACTAGCGGGGGGTTTCTACAATGAGCAGTTCTTC. Translation gives CASSSGLAGGFYNEQFF.